The sample holds a few counts of the clone carrying this T cell receptor (beta chain). Its antigen is undetermined. The sample belongs to a study of cytomegalovirus exposure and HLA in healthy donors. In the PCR, 60 Vbeta and 13 Jbeta primers were used. TCRdb's table, derived via immunoSEQ multiplex PCR, lists solely in-frame clones and lacks some. The profile covers approximately 110,000 clones, with about 13% appearing a single time and 15% to 20% taken by the ten largest. Overall study findings and caveats: Segments of the TCR beta V type were, in most cases, productive about 90% or about 30% of the time in an earlier analysis. Reports state that TCR beta sequences accurately predicted most subjects' HLA-A and HLA-B alleles.

The sequenced sample consisted of PBMCs. This clonotype originated in a middle-aged man in good health and CMV-seropositive.

The CDR3 spells CASKAQEANYGYTF. The CDR3 DNA reads TGCGCCAGCAAAGCACAGGAAGCTAACTATGGCTACACCTTC. This chain joins TRBV5-1 and TRBJ1-2, with D possibly TRBD1 on 5 matching bases. Trimming left V 6 bases short and J 0 bases short, with 12 bases between. The germline V gene encodes CDR1 SGHRS and CDR2 YFSETQ. CDR3 size: 14 residues.